Listed here are 28 T cell receptor beta chains from one sample, sequenced in a study of blood T cell repertoires in COVID-19. The protocol was immunoSEQ multiplex PCR, while the TCRdb copy is restricted to in-frame clones and leaves out a portion. The sample lists roughly 130,000 clones; more than 70% were seen once. The sequenced sample consisted of peripheral blood. These receptors were collected from a man aged 70-80 years with acute or convalescent COVID-19.

The genes are TRBV5-6 and TRBJ2-5; 7 bases are shared with TRBD1. The CDR3 contains 16 residues. Germline CDR1 is SGHDT and CDR2 is YYEEEE. With V trimmed by 0 bases and J by 2 bases, 7 bases remained unmatched. The CDR3 here is CASSLATGMWQETQYF. CDR3 in DNA: TGTGCCAGCAGCTTGGCGACAGGGATGTGGCAAGAGACCCAGTACTTC.

This clone showed up just once. The CDR3 DNA is TGTGCCAGCAGCTTAGGAACAGGGGCTGCTGGAAACACCATATATTTT. It codes for CASSLGTGAAGNTIYF. This chain links TRBV7-9 with TRBJ1-3; 7 bases match TRBD1. CDR3 length: 16 amino acids. Germline V lookup: CDR1 SEHNR, CDR2 FQNEAQ (reference sequence). V was pared by 1 base and J by 2 bases, with 5 bases of the junction left unmatched.

This chain connects TRBV3-1 (or the pseudogene TRBV3-2) to TRBJ2-1, with 11 bases fitting TRBD2. J was trimmed by 4 bases and V by 4 bases; bases with no gene match: 3. The germline V gene encodes CDR1 LGHDT and CDR2 YNNKEL (reference sequence). The CDR3 totals 15 residues. The CDR3: CASSPTSGGYNEQFF. The CDR3, as DNA: TGTGCCAGCAGCCCCACTAGCGGGGGATACAATGAGCAGTTCTTC.

The V call is TRBV7-2, the J call TRBJ2-2; 12 bases match TRBD1. CDR1 and CDR2 (germline): SGHTA, FQGNSA. The CDR3 runs 18 residues. The ends lost 5 bases at V and 0 bases at J; junction bases unmatched: 7. In DNA form, the CDR3 reads TGTGCCAGCAGCCGGATACGGGACAGGGGGCCGAACACCGGGGAGCTGTTTTTT. Its protein is CASSRIRDRGPNTGELFF.

The rearrangement joins TRBV28 to TRBJ1-5, with no clear D. Trimming took off 6 bases at V and 5 bases at J, with 8 bases between the two ends. CDR1 MDHEN and CDR2 SYDVKM come from the germline V gene. This CDR3 has 12 amino acids. The CDR3, as DNA: TGTGCCAGCAGAGAAGAGGATCAGCCCCAGCATTTT. It specifies CASREEDQPQHF.

This chain uses TRBV27 with TRBJ2-3; D is possibly TRBD2 (5 bases). This CDR3 spans 20 amino acids. Germline V CDR1 and CDR2: MNHEY, SMNVEV (reference sequence). V gave up 2 bases and J gave up 0 bases, with 24 bases separating them. The CDR3 DNA is TGTGCCAGCAGTTTAGTCCCTAGCTCCCTTTACGGTACGAGCACAGATACGCAGTATTTT. Protein sequence: CASSLVPSSLYGTSTDTQYF.

The genes are TRBV3-1 (or the pseudogene TRBV3-2) and TRBJ1-2; D uncertain. Germline-derived CDR1 and CDR2 are LGHDT and YNNKEL (reference sequence). The length of the CDR3 is 12 residues. V dropped 4 bases and J dropped 8 bases, with 11 bases sitting between them. This CDR3 is CASSPGSGGYTF. The CDR3 nucleotides are TGTGCCAGCAGCCCCGGATCGGGGGGCTACACCTTC.

A single count supports this clone. The chain carries TRBV3-1 (or the pseudogene TRBV3-2) and TRBJ2-1, with 9 positions matching TRBD1. Trimming took 6 bases from V and 0 from J; bases not matched to a gene: 12. This CDR3 is 18 amino acids long. Germline V CDR1 and CDR2: LGHDT, YNNKEL (reference sequence). CDR3 in amino acids: CASRPSPQGAGSYNEQFF. CDR3 nucleotides: TGTGCCAGCAGGCCAAGCCCACAGGGGGCAGGCTCCTACAATGAGCAGTTCTTC.

The genes are TRBV10-3 and TRBJ2-2; the match to TRBD1 covers 9 bases. V gave up 4 bases and J gave up 5 bases; unmatched junction bases: 2. Germline CDR1 is ENHRY and CDR2 is SYGVKD. This CDR3 has 14 amino acids. CDR3 bases: TGTGCCATCAGTGGGACAGGGGCAACCGGGGAGCTGTTTTTT. It is translated as CAISGTGATGELFF.

The chain uses TRBV11-2 and TRBJ2-3, with 7 bases lining up with TRBD2. CDR1 and CDR2 (germline): SGHAT, FQNNGV. V dropped 0 bases and J dropped 2; count of bases not matched to a gene: 8. The CDR3 runs 17 residues. CDR3 sequence reads: CASSLDGSSGSTDTQYF. As DNA, the CDR3 is TGTGCCAGCAGCTTAGATGGTTCTAGCGGTTCCACAGATACGCAGTATTTT.

This clone was observed at least ten times. In DNA form, the CDR3 reads TGTGCCAGCAGCCAACCCGGCGGGGGACCTAACTATGGCTACACCTTC. Residues: CASSQPGGGPNYGYTF. The chain joins TRBV4-2 to TRBJ1-2; possible D gene TRBD1, 5 bases. The germline CDR1 and CDR2 sequences are LGHNA and YNFKEQ. V lost 2 bases, J lost 0 bases, and 13 bases lay in between. The CDR3 runs to 16 residues.

The rearrangement links TRBV2 to TRBJ1-2, with D unclear. Trimming left V 8 bases short and J 9 bases short, with 13 bases between. The CDR3 has 11 residues. Germline loops: CDR1 SNHLY, CDR2 FYNNEI. The CDR3 reads CASGGGRSYTF. CDR3 in DNA: TGTGCCAGCGGAGGTGGTCGGAGCTACACCTTC.

This sequence joins TRBV2 and TRBJ2-7; 11 nucleotides line up with TRBD1. Trimming took 7 bases from V and 2 from J; bases not matched to a gene: 4. This CDR3 contains 14 residues. Germline CDR1 and CDR2: SNHLY and FYNNEI. The CDR3 DNA follows: TGTGCCAGCACCCGGGACAGGGGGGCCTACGAGCAGTACTTC. Translated: CASTRDRGAYEQYF.

The chain is built from TRBV29-1 and TRBJ1-1; 10 bases fit TRBD1. CDR1 is SQVTM, CDR2 ANQGSEA, per germline. The trim removed 3 bases at V and 2 bases at J, leaving 3 bases unmatched. The CDR3 spans 14 residues. The CDR3 protein is CSVDDRGLNTEAFF. The CDR3 coding sequence is TGCAGCGTTGACGACAGGGGGCTTAACACTGAAGCTTTCTTT.

The chain is built from TRBV24-1 and TRBJ1-5; 8 bases line up with TRBD1. Germline CDR1 KGHDR, CDR2 SFDVKD. The trim removed 4 bases at V and 0 bases at J, leaving 4 bases unmatched. The CDR3 covers 16 residues. The CDR3 region is CATSEIRGHSNQPQHF. In nucleotides, the CDR3 is TGTGCCACCAGTGAGATCAGGGGGCATAGCAATCAGCCCCAGCATTTT.

The rearrangement links TRBV21-1 to TRBJ1-3; TRBD1, the table's D call, lacks a check against the DNA. TRBV21-1 is reported as a pseudogene. CDR3 size: 17 residues. In nucleotides, the CDR3 is TGTGCCAGCAGCAGCCAACAGGGACCCTTCTCTGGAAACACCATATATTTT. As protein: CASSSQQGPFSGNTIYF.

CDR3 amino acids: CSAGQGADQPQHF. Written as DNA, the CDR3 is TGCAGCGCAGGACAGGGGGCCGATCAGCCCCAGCATTTT. The chain links TRBV29-1 to TRBJ1-5; 11 nucleotides match TRBD1. V trimming: 7 bases; J trimming: 5 bases; junction bases outside the gene matches: 4. The germline V gene has CDR1 SQVTM and CDR2 ANQGSEA. This CDR3 contains 13 residues. The full variable domain, completed using reference TRBV29-1 and TRBJ1-5, is SAVISQKPSRDICQRGTSLTIQCQVDSQVTMMFWYRQQPGQSLTLIATANQGSEATYESGFVIDKFPISRPNLTFSTLTVSNMSPEDSSIYLCSAGQGADQPQHFGDGTRLSIL.

The chain carries TRBV28 and TRBJ1-1; tentative D call: TRBD1 (6 bases). Germline V gene data show CDR1 as MDHEN and CDR2 as SYDVKM. The CDR3 has 14 residues. The V end was cut by 2 bases, the J end by 1 base, with 8 bases between. CDR3 coding DNA: TGTGCCAGCAGTTTAAAACAGGGGAACACTGAAGCTTTCTTT. Protein sequence: CASSLKQGNTEAFF.

The chain carries TRBV7-9 and TRBJ1-2; 10 nucleotides line up with TRBD1. From germline, CDR1 is SEHNR and CDR2 FQNEAQ (reference sequence). Trimming cost V 5 bases and J 6 bases; bases outside gene matches: 18. This CDR3 has 18 amino acids. DNA of the CDR3: TGTGCCAGCAGCCTACGCTCTCGTCCGGGACAGGGGCCAGATGGCTACACCTTC. It translates to CASSLRSRPGQGPDGYTF.

This clone is a singleton in its sample. This chain connects TRBV5-1 to TRBJ1-4; no definite D call. The CDR3 extends over 14 amino acids. CDR1 SGHRS and CDR2 YFSETQ come from the germline V gene. The V end was cut by 0 bases, the J end by 7 bases, with 10 bases between. The CDR3 spells CASSLDGVIEKLFF. The DNA of the CDR3 is TGCGCCAGCAGCTTGGACGGGGTAATTGAAAAACTGTTTTTT.

The gene calls are TRBV6-4 and TRBJ2-3; TRBD2 aligns across 9 bases. This CDR3 spans 15 amino acids. Germline V gene lookup returns CDR1 MRHNA and CDR2 SNTAGT. The junction had 6 bases not matched to a gene; V was cut back by 3 bases and J by 5 bases. The CDR3 here is CASSERAGGQDTQYF. The CDR3 DNA is TGTGCCAGCAGTGAGCGAGCGGGGGGCCAAGATACGCAGTATTTT.

The rearrangement joins TRBV5-6 to TRBJ2-7; D might be TRBD1 (5 bases). Between the trimmed V and J ends, which lost 2 bases and 5 bases, there was a span of 11 bases. Germline loops: CDR1 SGHDT, CDR2 YYEEEE. The CDR3 is made up of 13 amino acids. CDR3 loop: CASSFGAVNEQYF. The CDR3 DNA reads as TGTGCCAGCAGCTTTGGGGCTGTCAACGAGCAGTACTTC. Looking up the rest from reference TRBV5-6 and TRBJ2-7 gives the full variable domain: DAGVTQSPTHLIKTRGQQVTLRCSPKSGHDTVSWYQQALGQGPQFIFQYYEEEERQRGNFPDRFSGHQFPNYSSELNVNALLLGDSALYLCASSFGAVNEQYFGPGTRLTVT.

This clone was counted once. The V gene is TRBV18, the J gene TRBJ2-2; D is perhaps TRBD1 (6 bases). Germline V gives CDR1 KGHSH, CDR2 LQKENI. The CDR3 is 16 amino acids. The V end lost 1 base, the J end lost 0 bases, and 9 bases lay between the germline ends. The chain's CDR3 is CASSPQQGPNTGELFF. CDR3 in DNA: TGTGCCAGCTCACCACAACAGGGACCGAACACCGGGGAGCTGTTTTTT.

The V call is TRBV28, the J call TRBJ1-1; 8 nucleotides agree with TRBD1. CDR1 MDHEN and CDR2 SYDVKM come from the germline V gene. V shed 3 bases and J 5 bases; nucleotides not matched to a gene: 8. The CDR3 spans 15 residues. This chain's CDR3 is CASSFQTGGSTEAFF. The CDR3 bases are TGTGCCAGCAGTTTCCAAACAGGGGGTAGTACTGAAGCTTTCTTT. The full variable domain, completed using reference TRBV28 and TRBJ1-1, is DVKVTQSSRYLVKRTGEKVFLECVQDMDHENMFWYRQDPGLGLRLIYFSYDVKMKEKGDIPEGYSVSREKKERFSLILESASTNQTSMYLCASSFQTGGSTEAFFGQGTRLTVV.

There are a few counts of this clone. The chain uses TRBV18 and TRBJ1-4; no clear D gene. The V gene's germline CDR1 is KGHSH and CDR2 LQKENI. The CDR3 is 15 residues long. The V gene lost 5 bases and the J gene lost 4 bases, with 14 bases spanning the gap. The CDR3, as DNA: TGTGCCAGCTCAGAAAGGACTGTCGTTAATGAAAAACTGTTTTTT. It specifies CASSERTVVNEKLFF. The variable domain in full, with the rest retrieved from reference TRBV18 and TRBJ1-4, is NAGVMQNPRHLVRRRGQEARLRCSPMKGHSHVYWYRQLPEEGLKFMVYLQKENIIDESGMPKERFSAEFPKEGPSILRIQQVVRGDSAAYFCASSERTVVNEKLFFGSGTQLSVL.

V gene TRBV7-6 combines with J gene TRBJ1-4, with 10 bases lining up with TRBD1. CDR1 and CDR2 (germline): SGHVS, FNYEAQ. V lost 0 bases, J lost 2 bases, and 12 bases stayed unmatched. This CDR3 contains 20 residues. The CDR3 protein is CASSLARTDRGLTTNEKLFF. The DNA of the CDR3 is TGTGCCAGCAGCTTAGCCCGAACTGACAGGGGGCTGACCACTAATGAAAAACTGTTTTTT.

The CDR3 reads CASSYGTGGNTGELFF. CDR3 nucleotide sequence: TGTGCCAGCAGTTACGGAACAGGGGGGAACACCGGGGAGCTGTTTTTT. The genes are TRBV6-5 and TRBJ2-2; 8 bases agree with TRBD1. The length of the CDR3 is 16 residues. The germline V gene has CDR1 MNHEY and CDR2 SVGAGI. With V trimmed by 2 bases and J by 1 base, 3 bases remained unmatched.

This clone was seen a handful of times. The CDR3 DNA reads as TGTGCCAGCAGAAAAGGGACAGGGGGTGCAGATACGCAGTATTTT. Residues: CASRKGTGGADTQYF. This rearrangement joins TRBV6-5 to TRBJ2-3, with 11 bases matching TRBD1. V trimming: 6 bases; J trimming: 4 bases; junction bases outside the gene matches: 6. The germline V gene has CDR1 MNHEY and CDR2 SVGAGI. The CDR3 loop spans 15 amino acids.